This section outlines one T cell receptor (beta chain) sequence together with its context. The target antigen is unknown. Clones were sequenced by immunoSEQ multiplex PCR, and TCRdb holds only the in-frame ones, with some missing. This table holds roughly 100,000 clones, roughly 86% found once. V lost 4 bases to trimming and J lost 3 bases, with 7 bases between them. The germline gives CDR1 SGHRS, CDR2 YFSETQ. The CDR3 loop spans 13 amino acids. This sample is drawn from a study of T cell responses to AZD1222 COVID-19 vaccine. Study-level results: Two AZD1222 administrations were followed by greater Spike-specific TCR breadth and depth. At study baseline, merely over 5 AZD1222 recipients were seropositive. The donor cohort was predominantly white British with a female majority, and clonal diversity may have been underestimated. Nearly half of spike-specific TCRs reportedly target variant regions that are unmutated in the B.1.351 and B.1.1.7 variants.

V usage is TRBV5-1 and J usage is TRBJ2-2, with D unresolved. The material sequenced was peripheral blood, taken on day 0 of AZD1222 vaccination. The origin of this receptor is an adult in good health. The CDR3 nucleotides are TGCGCCAGCAGCGCGATAGACACCGGGGAGCTGTTTTTT. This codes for CASSAIDTGELFF.